What follows is one TCR beta chain and its context. The data were taken from a study of blood T cell repertoires in COVID-19. Looking at the study overall: There were acute and convalescent COVID-19 samples, and they came from the United States, Italy and Spain.

Sequenced by immunoSEQ multiplex PCR; TCRdb stores in-frame clones only, minus some. The repertoire holds around 130,000 clones, with 70% to 90% as singletons. The receptor comes from an older man with active COVID-19. The sample consisted of peripheral blood.

Written as DNA, the CDR3 is TGTGCCAGCAGTGAGAAGGTAGCGGGAGCTGCGGATACGCAGTATTTT. Encoded protein: CASSEKVAGAADTQYF. J is TRBJ2-3 and V is TRBV25-1, with 9 bases aligning to TRBD2. CDR3 length: 16 amino acids. Germline trimming cut 3 bases from V and 6 bases from J; bases unmatched to any gene: 10. Germline CDR1 is MGHDK and CDR2 is SYGVNS.